Described below is a single TCR beta chain sequence and its context. This sample is part of a study of technical replicates of blood from several donors. Method: immunoSEQ multiplex PCR; TCRdb's copy keeps in-frame clones and lacks some. The profile shows 65,000 to 90,000 clones, around 85% of them singletons. The sequence was collected from a human donor in good health. Some clones in this sample may be carry-over from other donors' samples. The source material was PBMCs.

In DNA, the CDR3 is TGTGCCTGGAGTGTACGCCAGGGGCAAGGCTACACCTTC. This translates into CAWSVRQGQGYTF. The rearrangement uses TRBV30 and TRBJ1-2, with a possible D match to TRBD1 (6 bases). Germline CDR1 and CDR2: GTSNPN and SVGIG (reference sequence). Trimming took off 0 bases at V and 8 bases at J, with 13 bases between the two ends. The CDR3 is 13 amino acids.